This T cell receptor (beta chain) was documented in a study of blood T cells in healthy people across ages. Regarding the study as a whole: Strong correlation existed between TCR beta diversity and naive T cell percentage. The unsorted PBMCs prevented any conclusive comparison of naive versus antigen-experienced cells.

Isolating PBMCs gave at least 6 million of these cells per sample. With regard to this clonotype: The antigen remains unidentified.

V was clipped by 3 bases and J by 6 bases, with 12 bases between them. There are 14 residues in the CDR3. Germline V gene lookup returns CDR1 KGHDR and CDR2 SFDVKD. The authors ran a second PCR of about 7 to 11 cycles using a sample-barcoded 5' primer and a J-beta primer mix. Each CDR3 protein gets one entry after TCRdb re-called the 5' RACE reads with MiXCR. Here the sample spans 700,000 to 800,000 distinct CDR3 sequences, around 46% being singletons. The receptor was isolated from a woman aged 55-75 years in good health. The chain joins TRBV24-1 to TRBJ2-3; no clear D gene. Sequencing was performed on blood. The CDR3 coding sequence is TGTGCCACCAGTGATCCCAGACCCAGGGATACGCAGTATTTT. It encodes CATSDPRPRDTQYF.